This entry lists 26 T cell receptor beta chains sequenced from one sample in a study of vaccination effects on CD4 cells after COVID-19. Here immunoSEQ multiplex PCR was the method, and the copy in TCRdb shows in-frame clones only, minus some. The sample gives approximately 15,000 clones, about 70% of which show up once; under 30% is in the top ten. Pools of viral peptides were used by the ViraFEST assay to expand antigen-specific CD4+ T cells ahead of sequencing. With 10 days of culture completed, CD4+ T cells were isolated. PCR confirmed that the person was infected with SARS-CoV-2 between March and December 2020. Two-dose BNT162b2 or mRNA-1273 vaccination was given to participants. Their specific antigens are unknown. Here the sequenced sample was CD4+ T cells from PBMCs cultured with HCoV-NL63 spike peptides, taken after COVID-19 vaccination. All receptors derive from a human donor who had a prior SARS-CoV-2 infection.

V and J are TRBV10-3 and TRBJ1-2; 9 bases fit TRBD1. Germline loops: CDR1 ENHRY, CDR2 SYGVKD. The CDR3 covers 15 residues. V gave up 2 bases and J gave up 4 bases; unmatched junction bases: 5. CDR3 amino acids: CAISEPGQGIYGYTF. CDR3 DNA: TGTGCCATCAGTGAGCCGGGACAGGGAATCTATGGCTACACCTTC.

This clone appeared a single time. V gene TRBV2 combines with J gene TRBJ2-7; 9 bases line up with TRBD2. CDR1 SNHLY and CDR2 FYNNEI come from the germline V gene. Germline trimming cut 4 bases from V and 6 bases from J; bases unmatched to any gene: 7. The CDR3 contains 14 residues. Written as DNA, the CDR3 is TGTGCCAGCAGTGGGGGGACTAGCTCTCGCGAGCAGTACTTC. It yields the protein CASSGGTSSREQYF.

The rearrangement uses TRBV11-3 and TRBJ1-6; D perhaps matches TRBD1 (5 bases). V was shortened by 8 bases and J by 13 bases, with 15 bases between the two germline ends. The germline V gene has CDR1 SGHNT and CDR2 YENEEA. The CDR3 loop spans 12 amino acids. The CDR3 region has the DNA TGTGCCAGCGGAGCCTCGGGGGGTCCCCTCCACTTT. It codes for CASGASGGPLHF.

The count of this clone is one. Other DNA sequences in the same sample also yield this CDR3. This chain connects TRBV7-9 to TRBJ2-5; 7 bases map to TRBD1. CDR3 length equals 15 residues. V trimming: 4 bases; J trimming: 5 bases; junction bases outside the gene matches: 10. Per the germline V gene, CDR1 is SEHNR and CDR2 is FQNEAQ (reference sequence). The CDR3 DNA reads as TGTGCCAGCAGCTCAGGGGCAGGGGGACGGGAGACCCAGTACTTC. Its protein product is CASSSGAGGRETQYF.

This chain links TRBV18 with TRBJ2-3, with 8 bases matching TRBD1. This CDR3 is 16 amino acids long. Germline V gives CDR1 KGHSH, CDR2 LQKENI. V shed 0 bases and J 5 bases; nucleotides not matched to a gene: 7. The DNA of the CDR3 is TGTGCCAGCTCACCACCAGAGACAGGGGCAGGAGATACGCAGTATTTT. Protein product: CASSPPETGAGDTQYF.

V is TRBV25-1 and J is TRBJ2-3; unclear D gene. This CDR3 comprises 13 residues. Germline lookup yields CDR1 MGHDK and CDR2 SYGVNS. The germline V and J ends were trimmed by 6 bases and 0 bases, with 7 bases remaining between them. The CDR3 coding sequence is TGTGCCAGCAGGAGACTTAGCACAGATACGCAGTATTTT. Translated, it gives CASRRLSTDTQYF.

This clone has just a few counts. This sequence joins TRBV27 and TRBJ1-1; D remains ambiguous. The CDR3 totals 13 residues. Germline CDR1 is MNHEY and CDR2 is SMNVEV (reference sequence). Trimming took 2 bases from V and 3 from J, leaving 7 bases between them. CDR3 residues: CASSLRRDTEAFF. The CDR3, as DNA: TGTGCCAGCAGTTTACGGCGCGACACTGAAGCTTTCTTT.

This chain uses TRBV2 with TRBJ1-2, with D possibly being TRBD1 (5 bases). V was shortened by 5 bases and J by 0 bases, with 16 bases between the two germline ends. Germline V gene lookup returns CDR1 SNHLY and CDR2 FYNNEI. CDR3 length equals 16 residues. The CDR3 sequence: CASSPVGGDANYGYTF. CDR3 DNA: TGTGCCAGCAGTCCCGTCGGGGGGGACGCTAACTATGGCTACACCTTC.

This chain's CDR3 is CASSQWTSGGPPDTQYF. The CDR3 region has the DNA TGCGCCAGCAGCCAATGGACTAGCGGGGGCCCCCCGGATACGCAGTATTTT. The rearrangement uses TRBV4-1 and TRBJ2-3; 13 bases line up with TRBD2. The V gene's germline CDR1 is MGHRA and CDR2 YSYEKL. With V trimmed by 2 bases and J by 6 bases, 8 bases remained unmatched. This CDR3 comprises 17 residues.

The chain has TRBV5-1 and TRBJ1-1; no definite D call. Trimming took off 5 bases at V and 1 base at J, with 9 bases between the two ends. The CDR3 length is 13 residues. Germline lookup yields CDR1 SGHRS and CDR2 YFSETQ. CDR3 sequence (DNA): TGCGCCAGCAGTATGAACACGAACACTGAAGCTTTCTTT. This translates into CASSMNTNTEAFF.

The gene calls are TRBV5-6 and TRBJ2-5; either TRBD1 or TRBD2 may supply D (5 bases each). Per the germline V gene, CDR1 is SGHDT and CDR2 is YYEEEE. The CDR3 consists of 15 residues. V shed 1 base and J shed 4 bases, with 14 bases lying between them. CDR3 coding DNA: TGTGCCAGCAGCTTGTCCAGGGAGCTTCCAGAGACCCAGTACTTC. Encoded protein: CASSLSRELPETQYF.

The gene calls are TRBV4-1 and TRBJ1-2; possibly TRBD1 for D (5 bases). Germline CDR1 and CDR2: MGHRA and YSYEKL. Trimming pared 0 bases from V and 4 bases from J, leaving 12 bases between. The CDR3 covers 15 residues. This CDR3 reads CASSQEGGTPYGYTF. CDR3 DNA: TGCGCCAGCAGCCAAGAAGGCGGGACGCCCTATGGCTACACCTTC.

This chain uses TRBV12-3 or TRBV12-4 with TRBJ2-5; D remains ambiguous. The CDR3 length is 13 residues. V lost 7 bases and J 7 bases, leaving 16 bases between the germline ends. CDR3 nucleotides: TGTGCCAGCACCACCGAGCAGCTTCGGACCCAGTACTTC. This translates into CASTTEQLRTQYF.

This clone has a handful of counts. This chain uses TRBV18 with TRBJ2-7; 9 positions match TRBD2. The junction had 8 bases not matched to a gene; V was cut back by 4 bases and J by 4 bases. This CDR3 has 15 residues. Germline CDR1 reads KGHSH; CDR2 reads LQKENI. CDR3: CASSQSAGGLYEQYF. CDR3 DNA: TGTGCCAGCTCACAATCGGCGGGAGGGCTTTACGAGCAGTACTTC.

This chain joins TRBV5-6 and TRBJ2-7, with D possibly matching TRBD2 (7 bases). The CDR3 is 17 residues long. CDR1 is SGHDT and CDR2 is YYEEEE in the germline V gene. The V end was cut by 3 bases, the J end by 6 bases, with 25 bases between. Here the CDR3 reads CASSSRQTSPEGGEQYF. CDR3 in DNA: TGTGCCAGCAGCTCCCGACAGACTAGCCCAGAAGGGGGCGAGCAGTACTTC.

The V gene is TRBV7-9, the J gene TRBJ2-7, with TRBD2 matching over 8 bases. With V trimmed by 5 bases and J by 0 bases, 6 bases remained unmatched. The germline V gene has CDR1 SEHNR and CDR2 FQNEAQ (reference sequence). The CDR3 loop spans 15 amino acids. The CDR3 sequence is CASSISGGSSYEQYF. The DNA of the CDR3 is TGTGCCAGCAGCATAAGCGGGGGAAGCTCCTACGAGCAGTACTTC.

The rearrangement joins TRBV11-1 to TRBJ2-7; D tentatively fits TRBD1 or TRBD2 (6 bases each). Trimming pared 3 bases from V and 0 bases from J, leaving 15 bases between. The CDR3 length is 16 residues. Germline V CDR1 and CDR2: SGHAT, FQDESV (reference sequence). Written as DNA, the CDR3 is TGTGCCAGCAGCTTGGCGGGACAAGGATTCTCCTACGAGCAGTACTTC. Protein sequence: CASSLAGQGFSYEQYF.

This clone is labeled as large. The chain carries TRBV6-5 and TRBJ1-2, with D possibly TRBD1 on 6 matching bases. CDR1 is MNHEY and CDR2 is SVGAGI in the germline V gene. This CDR3 has 14 residues. Trimming left V 8 bases short and J 4 bases short, with 17 bases between. This CDR3 reads CASGLDRSPYGYTF. CDR3 DNA: TGTGCCAGCGGCCTCGACAGGTCCCCCTATGGCTACACCTTC.

This clone showed up just once. The rearrangement links TRBV7-2 to TRBJ2-7; 14 bases are shared with TRBD2. CDR3 length: 15 residues. J was trimmed by 7 bases and V by 5 bases; bases with no gene match: 7. Germline values: CDR1 SGHTA, CDR2 FQGNSA. The CDR3 protein is CASSVGTSGRFEQYF. The CDR3 DNA reads as TGTGCCAGCAGCGTCGGGACTAGCGGGAGATTTGAGCAGTACTTC.

The J gene is TRBJ2-7, the V gene TRBV5-4; TRBD2 might be the D (6 bases). From germline, CDR1 is SGHNT and CDR2 YYREEE (reference sequence). The V and J ends lost 4 bases and 5 bases respectively, with 19 bases between them. The CDR3 sequence is 15 residues long. This CDR3 reads CASSDGKGGWDEQYF. CDR3 coding DNA: TGTGCCAGCAGCGATGGGAAGGGAGGTTGGGACGAGCAGTACTTC. Combining the CDR3 with reference TRBV5-4 and TRBJ2-7 gives the whole variable domain ETGVTQSPTHLIKTRGQQVTLRCSSQSGHNTVSWYQQALGQGPQFIFQYYREEENGRGNFPPRFSGLQFPNYSSELNVNALELDDSALYLCASSDGKGGWDEQYFGPGTRLTVT.

This rearrangement joins TRBV2 to TRBJ2-1, with D possibly TRBD2 on 6 matching bases. Germline V CDR1 and CDR2: SNHLY, FYNNEI. The CDR3 runs to 13 residues. The V end was cut by 5 bases, the J end by 6 bases, with 11 bases between. This chain's CDR3 is CASSSAGTNEQFF. DNA of the CDR3: TGTGCCAGCAGTTCGGCGGGAACCAATGAGCAGTTCTTC.

By share, this clone counts as medium-sized (0.01 to 0.1%). V usage is TRBV27 and J usage is TRBJ1-1, with D perhaps matching TRBD1 (6 bases). In germline, CDR1 is MNHEY, CDR2 SMNVEV (reference sequence). CDR3 length: 13 amino acids. The V end was cut by 5 bases, the J end by 4 bases, with 11 bases between. The CDR3 spells CASSQQGRTEAFF. CDR3 bases: TGTGCCAGCAGTCAACAGGGCCGCACTGAAGCTTTCTTT.

The chain carries TRBV7-2 and TRBJ2-2; TRBD2 aligns across 8 bases. The CDR3 contains 14 residues. V lost 5 bases, J lost 7 bases, and 6 bases stayed unmatched. Looked up from germline, CDR1 is SGHTA and CDR2 is FQGNSA. CDR3 bases: TGTGCCAGCAGCCCGACTAGCGCTAACGGGGAGCTGTTTTTT. It translates to CASSPTSANGELFF.

The rearrangement links TRBV5-1 to TRBJ2-7, with a weak D call TRBD1 (6 bases). Germline V CDR1 and CDR2: SGHRS, YFSETQ. Trimming left V 1 base short and J 2 bases short, with 16 bases between. This CDR3 is 16 amino acids long. The CDR3 bases are TGCGCCAGCAGCTTGTCTGCAGGGGCCACAACCTACGAGCAGTACTTC. It translates to CASSLSAGATTYEQYF.

The genes are TRBV5-5 and TRBJ2-2; TRBD1 matches 7 bases. The trim removed 2 bases at V and 6 bases at J, leaving 4 bases unmatched. This CDR3 comprises 14 residues. Germline values: CDR1 SGHKS, CDR2 YYEKEE (reference sequence). CDR3: CASSFRDRAGELFF. The DNA for the CDR3 is TGTGCCAGCAGCTTCCGCGACAGGGCCGGGGAGCTGTTTTTT. Based on the CDR3 plus reference TRBV5-5 and TRBJ2-2, the full variable domain is DAGVTQSPTHLIKTRGQQVTLRCSPISGHKSVSWYQQVLGQGPQFIFQYYEKEERGRGNFPDRFSARQFPNYSSELNVNALLLGDSALYLCASSFRDRAGELFFGEGSRLTVL.

Concerning this clone itself: Germline is not matched at one junction end, which may reflect a read error. This CDR3 is also generated by other DNA sequences in the sample. For the CDR3, the DNA is TGTGCCAGTAGTGTAGACCGCAATCAGCCCCAGCATTTT. Residues: CASSVDRNQPQHF. The chain uses TRBV19 and TRBJ1-5; no clear D gene. Looked up from germline, CDR1 is LNHDA and CDR2 is SQIVND (reference sequence). The CDR3 extends over 13 amino acids.